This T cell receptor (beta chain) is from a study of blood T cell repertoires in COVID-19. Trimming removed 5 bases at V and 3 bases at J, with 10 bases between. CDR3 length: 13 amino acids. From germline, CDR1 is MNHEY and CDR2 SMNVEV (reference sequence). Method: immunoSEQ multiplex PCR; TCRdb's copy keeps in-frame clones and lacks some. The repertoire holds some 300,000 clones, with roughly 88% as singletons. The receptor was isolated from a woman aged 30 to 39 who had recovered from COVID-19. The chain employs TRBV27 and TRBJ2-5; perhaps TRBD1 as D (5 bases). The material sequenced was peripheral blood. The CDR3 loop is CASSGASEETQYF. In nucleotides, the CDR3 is TGTGCCAGCAGTGGGGCCTCGGAAGAGACCCAGTACTTC.